A single sample gave rise to the 25 T cell receptor beta chains below, sequenced in a study of cytomegalovirus exposure and HLA in healthy donors (TCRdb year 2017). The library relied on the immunoSEQ multiplex PCR assay. Drawn from immuneACCESS, this table holds only the in-frame rearrangements with V and J called that TCRdb kept. Clones are partly lost; checked studies trace under half to an unresolved V gene and leave the rest unexplained. For this sample the table gives roughly 80,000 clones, of which over 85% were detected only once. The top ten hold approximately 2.1% of the sample. The sequenced material came from PBMCs. These receptors all come from a woman between 18 and 29 years old in good health and CMV-seronegative.

This clone was seen once. The genes are TRBV7-6 and TRBJ2-5; possible D gene TRBD2, 6 bases. The CDR3 has 15 residues. CDR1 SGHVS and CDR2 FNYEAQ come from the germline V gene. V lost 7 bases and J 5 bases, leaving 20 bases between the germline ends. For the CDR3, the DNA is TGTGCCAGCACAAAAAACACGGGGGATCAGGAGACCCAGTACTTC. This gives the protein CASTKNTGDQETQYF.

The chain links TRBV5-5 to TRBJ2-1; maybe TRBD2 (5 bases). Trimming removed 3 bases from V and 7 bases from J, with 14 bases in between. The CDR3 is 14 amino acids. Looked up from germline, CDR1 is SGHKS and CDR2 is YYEKEE (reference sequence). The CDR3 here is CASSSDGVWNEQFF. The DNA for the CDR3 is TGTGCCAGCAGCTCTGACGGGGTGTGGAATGAGCAGTTCTTC. The whole variable domain, remainder taken from reference TRBV5-5 and TRBJ2-1, is DAGVTQSPTHLIKTRGQQVTLRCSPISGHKSVSWYQQVLGQGPQFIFQYYEKEERGRGNFPDRFSARQFPNYSSELNVNALLLGDSALYLCASSSDGVWNEQFFGPGTRLTVL.

The chain links TRBV6-1 to TRBJ1-3; the D gene is possibly TRBD1 (6 bases). There are 14 residues in the CDR3. Between the trimmed V and J ends, which lost 5 bases and 8 bases, there was a span of 16 bases. CDR1 MNHNS and CDR2 SASEGT come from the germline V gene. The CDR3 DNA reads TGTGCCAGCAGTCCCCGGACAGTGGCGGACACCATATATTTT. This sequence encodes CASSPRTVADTIYF.

This sequence joins TRBV4-1 and TRBJ1-1; the D is unclear. Germline-derived CDR1 and CDR2 are MGHRA and YSYEKL. This CDR3 has 14 residues. V was clipped by 5 bases and J by 1 base, with 11 bases between them. The CDR3 DNA sequence: TGCGCCAGCAGCGGGCCCCTTAGGAACACTGAAGCTTTCTTT. It codes for CASSGPLRNTEAFF.

The chain joins TRBV4-1 to TRBJ1-4, with TRBD1 matching 9 bases. The V gene's germline CDR1 is MGHRA and CDR2 YSYEKL. J lost 4 bases, V lost 1 base, and 1 base had no gene match. The CDR3 length is 15 residues. CDR3 sequence (DNA): TGCGCCAGCAGCCAAGGGACAGGGGTTAATGAAAAACTGTTTTTT. Its protein is CASSQGTGVNEKLFF.

The chain has TRBV6-1 and TRBJ2-7; TRBD1 might be the D (5 bases). Germline V lookup: CDR1 MNHNS, CDR2 SASEGT. This CDR3 is 14 amino acids long. The ends were cut back, 2 bases at V and 2 bases at J, with 10 bases in the middle. As DNA, the CDR3 is TGTGCCAGCAGTGAATTTCACAGGCCCTACGAGCAGTACTTC. Protein: CASSEFHRPYEQYF.

This CDR3 is CANHGTSGSRETQYF. The CDR3 DNA reads as TGTGCCAATCACGGGACTAGCGGGAGCCGAGAGACCCAGTACTTC. The J gene is TRBJ2-5, the V gene TRBV2; 14 bases are shared with TRBD2. CDR1 is SNHLY, CDR2 FYNNEI, per germline. After removal of 10 bases from V and 4 bases from J, the junction contained 8 bases not matched to a gene. The CDR3 is 15 residues long.

The chain uses TRBV5-5 and TRBJ2-5; the match to TRBD2 covers 7 bases. V lost 0 bases to trimming and J lost 5 bases; unmatched junction nucleotides: 7. This CDR3 region has 15 residues. In germline, CDR1 is SGHKS, CDR2 YYEKEE (reference sequence). The CDR3 spells CASSLGPAGMETQYF. The CDR3 DNA reads TGTGCCAGCAGCTTGGGGCCAGCGGGGATGGAGACCCAGTACTTC.

The chain has TRBV13 and TRBJ1-1, with 8 positions matching TRBD1. The germline CDR1 and CDR2 sequences are PRHDT and FYEKMQ (reference sequence). V was clipped by 5 bases and J by 5 bases; unmatched bases: 4. There are 13 residues in the CDR3. CDR3 residues: CASSDRGLTEAFF. In DNA form, the CDR3 reads TGTGCCAGCAGCGACAGGGGACTGACTGAAGCTTTCTTT.

The gene calls are TRBV19 and TRBJ2-7, with 9 bases identical to TRBD1. The CDR3 has 16 amino acids. With V trimmed by 4 bases and J by 7 bases, 14 bases remained unmatched. Germline values: CDR1 LNHDA, CDR2 SQIVND (reference sequence). Here the CDR3 reads CASSRNYATGGEEQYF. DNA of the CDR3: TGTGCCAGTAGTAGGAATTATGCGACAGGGGGTGAAGAGCAGTACTTC. Together with reference TRBV19 and TRBJ2-7, the CDR3 gives the full variable domain: DGGITQSPKYLFRKEGQNVTLSCEQNLNHDAMYWYRQDPGQGLRLIYYSQIVNDFQKGDIAEGYSVSREKKESFPLTVTSAQKNPTAFYLCASSRNYATGGEEQYFGPGTRLTVT.

The chain links TRBV29-1 to TRBJ1-2; a possible D gene is TRBD1 (6 bases). CDR1 is SQVTM, CDR2 ANQGSEA, per germline. V lost 4 bases, J lost 5 bases, and 11 bases lay in between. This CDR3 is 12 amino acids long. The CDR3 region is CSVALGQYGYTF. The CDR3 nucleotides are TGCAGCGTTGCGTTGGGACAATATGGCTACACCTTC. Combining the CDR3 with reference TRBV29-1 and TRBJ1-2 gives the whole variable domain SAVISQKPSRDICQRGTSLTIQCQVDSQVTMMFWYRQQPGQSLTLIATANQGSEATYESGFVIDKFPISRPNLTFSTLTVSNMSPEDSSIYLCSVALGQYGYTFGSGTRLTVV.

The chain has TRBV9 and TRBJ2-3, with 9 bases that match TRBD2. This CDR3 contains 15 residues. The germline CDR1 and CDR2 sequences are SGDLS and YYNGEE. Losses at the gene ends were 2 bases for V and 2 bases for J; bases not matched to a gene: 3. In DNA, the CDR3 is TGTGCCAGCAGCGTTAGCGGGGGATTCACAGATACGCAGTATTTT. Protein sequence: CASSVSGGFTDTQYF.

The J gene is TRBJ2-1, the V gene TRBV11-1; 10 nucleotides match TRBD2. The V segment lost 3 bases and the J segment 9 bases; nucleotides outside the gene matches: 8. The CDR3 length is 15 residues. Germline CDR1 is SGHAT and CDR2 is FQDESV (reference sequence). The CDR3, as DNA: TGTGCCAGCAGCTTGAGCGGGAGGGGGGGGACTGAGCAGTTCTTC. Encoded protein: CASSLSGRGGTEQFF.

The genes are TRBV6-6 and TRBJ2-3, with TRBD2 matching over 7 bases. V shed 7 bases and J 2 bases; nucleotides not matched to a gene: 12. The CDR3 runs to 16 residues. CDR1 is MNHNY and CDR2 is SVGAGI in the germline V gene (reference sequence). This chain's CDR3 is CASIRALADNTDTQYF. Here the CDR3 DNA reads TGTGCCAGCATTCGGGCTCTAGCGGATAACACAGATACGCAGTATTTT.

The CDR3 DNA follows: TGTGCCAGCAGTGAATGGCAGGCTCCCTACGAGCAGTACTTC. This translates into CASSEWQAPYEQYF. The genes are TRBV2 and TRBJ2-7; D is ambiguous. Trimming pared 2 bases from V and 2 bases from J, leaving 10 bases between. The CDR3 spans 14 residues. Looked up from germline, CDR1 is SNHLY and CDR2 is FYNNEI.

In this sample, this clone turned up once. The J gene is TRBJ2-7, the V gene TRBV28; 8 nucleotides agree with TRBD1. Germline CDR1 is MDHEN and CDR2 is SYDVKM. CDR3 length: 18 residues. The ends lost 1 base at V and 3 bases at J; junction bases unmatched: 14. The CDR3 reads CASSLYLSLGQANYEQYF. CDR3 DNA sequence: TGTGCCAGCAGTTTATATTTGAGTTTGGGACAGGCCAACTACGAGCAGTACTTC.

This clone occurred once. The chain couples TRBV19 to TRBJ1-2, with D uncertain. Germline V lookup: CDR1 LNHDA, CDR2 SQIVND (reference sequence). CDR3 length equals 14 residues. V lost 4 bases and J lost 3, with 12 bases in between. CDR3 DNA sequence: TGTGCCAGTAGTAACCCAGAAGATTACTATGGCTACACCTTC. Protein: CASSNPEDYYGYTF. Supplemented by reference TRBV19 and TRBJ1-2, the full variable domain reads DGGITQSPKYLFRKEGQNVTLSCEQNLNHDAMYWYRQDPGQGLRLIYYSQIVNDFQKGDIAEGYSVSREKKESFPLTVTSAQKNPTAFYLCASSNPEDYYGYTFGSGTRLTVV.

The chain is built from TRBV30 and TRBJ1-5; no reliable D call. Germline CDR1 is GTSNPN and CDR2 is SVGIG (reference sequence). The CDR3 length is 12 residues. CDR3 residues: CARRTSNQPQHF. The CDR3 DNA reads as TGTGCTCGCCGTACATCAAATCAGCCCCAGCATTTT.

This clone was seen a single time. The chain recombines TRBV5-1 with TRBJ2-5; 8 nucleotides match TRBD2. CDR1 is SGHRS, CDR2 YFSETQ, per germline. This CDR3 is built from 14 residues. V shed 3 bases, J shed 1 base, and the junction held 2 bases outside the gene matches. CDR3 region: CASSSGGVQETQYF. The DNA of the CDR3 is TGCGCCAGCAGCTCGGGAGGGGTCCAAGAGACCCAGTACTTC. The full variable domain, rest sourced from reference TRBV5-1 and TRBJ2-5, is KAGVTQTPRYLIKTRGQQVTLSCSPISGHRSVSWYQQTPGQGLQFLFEYFSETQRNKGNFPGRFSGRQFSNSRSEMNVSTLELGDSALYLCASSSGGVQETQYFGPGTRLLVL.

This clone was observed a handful of times. This sequence joins TRBV6-6 and TRBJ2-7, with 8 bases fitting TRBD2. The CDR3 length is 13 residues. Looked up from germline, CDR1 is MNHNY and CDR2 is SVGAGI (reference sequence). Losses at the gene ends were 2 bases for V and 7 bases for J; bases not matched to a gene: 4. CDR3 sequence (DNA): TGTGCCAGCAGTTACCCGGGAGGGCTTGAGCAGTACTTC. Amino acids: CASSYPGGLEQYF.

The chain is built from TRBV7-8 and TRBJ2-1, with 7 bases lining up with TRBD1. Germline V lookup: CDR1 SGHVS, CDR2 FQNEAQ. The CDR3 spans 13 residues. Trimming cost V 7 bases and J 6 bases; bases outside gene matches: 6. In DNA, the CDR3 is TGTGCCAGCAAGGTTGCAGGGGGCAATGAGCAGTTCTTC. Protein sequence: CASKVAGGNEQFF.

The chain joins TRBV7-6 to TRBJ2-7; 7 positions match TRBD1. V dropped 6 bases and J dropped 3; count of bases not matched to a gene: 8. Germline CDR1 SGHVS, CDR2 FNYEAQ. The CDR3 runs 14 residues. CDR3 sequence: CASSPGTGVYEQYF. CDR3 bases: TGTGCCAGCAGTCCAGGAACAGGGGTCTACGAGCAGTACTTC.

The DNA of the CDR3 is TGTGCCAGCAGTTTATCGTACGGGGGGGGGACTGAAGCTTTCTTT. It yields the protein CASSLSYGGGTEAFF. The chain uses TRBV27 and TRBJ1-1, with D perhaps TRBD1 (5 bases). Between the trimmed V and J ends, which lost 0 bases and 5 bases, there was a span of 13 bases. CDR1 and CDR2 (germline): MNHEY, SMNVEV (reference sequence). The CDR3 sequence is 15 residues long.

The sample holds one count of this clone. The chain carries TRBV7-9 and TRBJ2-6; 11 positions match TRBD1. CDR1 and CDR2 (germline): SEHNR, FQNEAQ (reference sequence). This CDR3 contains 18 residues. V lost 5 bases and J lost 2; bases outside the gene matches: 8. CDR3 in DNA: TGTGCCAGCAGCATACGGACAGGGGGCCCGGCTGGGGCCAACGTCCTGACTTTC. Its protein is CASSIRTGGPAGANVLTF.

The chain is built from TRBV6-6 and TRBJ1-1; D unresolved. The CDR3 is made up of 10 amino acids. Germline V gives CDR1 MNHNY, CDR2 SVGAGI (reference sequence). The V and J ends lost 7 bases and 3 bases respectively, with 3 bases between them. The CDR3 nucleotides read TGTGCCAGCACGGACACTGAAGCTTTCTTT. Translation gives CASTDTEAFF.